This TCR beta chain emerged from a study of blood T cells in healthy people across ages. Study-wide points: There were more naive CD4+ cells and higher diversity in long-lived donors than in aged donors. With age, beta diversity per million T cells declined roughly linearly, significantly by 40.

Then a second PCR, running about 6 to 12 cycles, was carried out with a sample-barcoded 5' primer and a J-beta primer mix. With 12 random nucleotides, a template-switch adaptor tagged each individual cDNA molecule. TCRdb independently ran MiXCR on the 5' RACE reads; one entry per CDR3 protein. The sample consists of approximately 800,000 distinct CDR3 sequences, 55% to 75% of them appearing once. With regard to this clonotype: Its antigen is as yet unknown.

Germline CDR1 reads LGHDT; CDR2 reads YNNKEL (reference sequence). The ends were cut back, 5 bases at V and 11 bases at J, with 14 bases in the middle. The CDR3 is 12 residues long. Samples each had at least 5 micrograms of total RNA extracted. The sample comprised blood. This clonotype was obtained from a man aged 25 to 40 in good health. V and J are TRBV3-1 and TRBJ2-3; D is tentatively TRBD1 or TRBD2 (6 bases each). The chain's CDR3 is CASSLQGGGQYF. The CDR3 DNA reads TGTGCCAGCAGCTTACAGGGAGGCGGGCAGTATTTT.